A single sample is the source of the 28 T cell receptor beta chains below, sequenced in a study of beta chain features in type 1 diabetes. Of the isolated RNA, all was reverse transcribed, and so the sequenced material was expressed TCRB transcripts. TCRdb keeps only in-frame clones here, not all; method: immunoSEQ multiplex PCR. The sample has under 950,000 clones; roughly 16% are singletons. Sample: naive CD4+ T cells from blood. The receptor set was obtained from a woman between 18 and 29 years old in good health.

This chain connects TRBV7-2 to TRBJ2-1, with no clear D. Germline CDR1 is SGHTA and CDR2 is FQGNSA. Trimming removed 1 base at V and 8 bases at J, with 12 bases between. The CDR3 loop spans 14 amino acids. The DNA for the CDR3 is TGTGCCAGCAGCTTAGTCCCCGCGAACTATGAGCAGTTCTTC. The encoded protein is CASSLVPANYEQFF.

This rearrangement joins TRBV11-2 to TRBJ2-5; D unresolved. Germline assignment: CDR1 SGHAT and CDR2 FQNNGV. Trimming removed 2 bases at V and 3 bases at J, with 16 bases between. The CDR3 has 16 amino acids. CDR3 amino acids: CASSLYRSTVEETQYF. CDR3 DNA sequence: TGTGCCAGCAGCTTATACCGGTCCACCGTCGAAGAGACCCAGTACTTC.

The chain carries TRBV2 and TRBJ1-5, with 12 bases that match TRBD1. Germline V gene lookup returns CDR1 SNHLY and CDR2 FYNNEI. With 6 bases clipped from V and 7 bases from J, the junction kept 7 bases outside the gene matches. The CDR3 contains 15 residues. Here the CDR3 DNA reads TGTGCCAGCAGCCCCGGGACAGGGGGCCGGCAGCCCCAGCATTTT. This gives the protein CASSPGTGGRQPQHF.

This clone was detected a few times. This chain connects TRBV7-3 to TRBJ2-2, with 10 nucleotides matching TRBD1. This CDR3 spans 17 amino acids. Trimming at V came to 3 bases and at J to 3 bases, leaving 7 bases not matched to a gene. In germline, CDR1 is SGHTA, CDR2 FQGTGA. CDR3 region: CASSFTGTGVDTGELFF. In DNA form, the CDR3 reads TGTGCCAGCAGCTTTACCGGGACAGGGGTGGACACCGGGGAGCTGTTTTTT. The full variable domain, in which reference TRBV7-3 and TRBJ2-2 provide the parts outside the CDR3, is GAGVSQTPSNKVTEKGKYVELRCDPISGHTALYWYRQSLGQGPEFLIYFQGTGAADDSGLPNDRFFAVRPEGSVSTLKIQRTERGDSAVYLCASSFTGTGVDTGELFFGEGSRLTVL.

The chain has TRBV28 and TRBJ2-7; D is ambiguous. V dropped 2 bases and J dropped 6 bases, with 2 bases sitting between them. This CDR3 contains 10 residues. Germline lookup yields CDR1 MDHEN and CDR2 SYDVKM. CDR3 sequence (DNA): TGTGCCAGCAGTTTAGGCGAGCAGTACTTC. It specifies CASSLGEQYF.

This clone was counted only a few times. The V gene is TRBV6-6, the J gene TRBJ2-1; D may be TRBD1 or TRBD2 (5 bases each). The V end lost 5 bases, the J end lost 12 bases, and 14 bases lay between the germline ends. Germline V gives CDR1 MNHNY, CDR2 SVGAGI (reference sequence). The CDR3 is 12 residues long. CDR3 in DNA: TGTGCCAGCAGTCAACCTGGGGCGGGGCAGTTCTTC. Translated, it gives CASSQPGAGQFF.

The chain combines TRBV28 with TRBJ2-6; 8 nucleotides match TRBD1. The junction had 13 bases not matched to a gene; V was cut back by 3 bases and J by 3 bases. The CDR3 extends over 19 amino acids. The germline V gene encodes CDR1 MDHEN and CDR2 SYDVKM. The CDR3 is CASSFSLRQGAGGANVLTF. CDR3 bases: TGTGCCAGCAGTTTTTCCCTTCGGCAGGGGGCTGGTGGGGCCAACGTCCTGACTTTC.

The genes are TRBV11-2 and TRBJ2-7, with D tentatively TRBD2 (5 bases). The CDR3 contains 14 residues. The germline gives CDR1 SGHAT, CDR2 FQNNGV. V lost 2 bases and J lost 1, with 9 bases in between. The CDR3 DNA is TGTGCCAGCAGCTTAAGCACGGGGTCCTACGAGCAGTACTTC. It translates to CASSLSTGSYEQYF.

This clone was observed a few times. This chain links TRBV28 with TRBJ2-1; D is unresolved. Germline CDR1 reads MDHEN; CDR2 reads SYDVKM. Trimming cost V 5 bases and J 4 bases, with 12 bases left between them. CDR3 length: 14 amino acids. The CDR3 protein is CASSVAGEYNEQFF. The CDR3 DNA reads TGTGCCAGCAGTGTGGCAGGCGAGTACAATGAGCAGTTCTTC.

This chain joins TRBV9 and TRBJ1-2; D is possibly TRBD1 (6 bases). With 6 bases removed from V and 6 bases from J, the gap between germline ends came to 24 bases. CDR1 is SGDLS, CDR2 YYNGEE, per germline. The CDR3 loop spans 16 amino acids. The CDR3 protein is CASTAARNRVENGYTF. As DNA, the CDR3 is TGTGCCAGCACAGCAGCCAGAAACAGGGTGGAGAATGGCTACACCTTC.

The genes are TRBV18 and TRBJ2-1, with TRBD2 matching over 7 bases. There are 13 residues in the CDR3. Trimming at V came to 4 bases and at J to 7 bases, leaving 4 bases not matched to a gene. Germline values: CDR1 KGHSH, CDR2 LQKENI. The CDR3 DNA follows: TGTGCCAGCTCACTTGGGACTACTAATGAGCAGTTCTTC. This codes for CASSLGTTNEQFF.

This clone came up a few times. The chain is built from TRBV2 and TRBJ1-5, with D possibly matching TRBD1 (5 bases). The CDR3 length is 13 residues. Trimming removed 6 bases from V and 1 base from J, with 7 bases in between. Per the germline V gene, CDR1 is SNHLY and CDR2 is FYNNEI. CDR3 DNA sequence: TGTGCCAGCAGGGGGCAAAGCAATCAGCCCCAGCATTTT. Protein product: CASRGQSNQPQHF.

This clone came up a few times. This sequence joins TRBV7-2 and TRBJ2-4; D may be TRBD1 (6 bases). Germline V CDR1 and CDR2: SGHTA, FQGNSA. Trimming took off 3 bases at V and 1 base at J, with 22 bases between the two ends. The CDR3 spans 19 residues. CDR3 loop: CASSFANRDRTAAKNIQYF. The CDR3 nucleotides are TGTGCCAGCAGCTTTGCGAACCGAGACAGGACCGCGGCCAAAAACATTCAGTACTTC.

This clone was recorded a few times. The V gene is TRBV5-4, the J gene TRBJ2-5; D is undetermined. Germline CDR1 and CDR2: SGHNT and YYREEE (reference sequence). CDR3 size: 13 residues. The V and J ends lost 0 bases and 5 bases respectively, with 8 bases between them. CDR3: CASSLDRTETQYF. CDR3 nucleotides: TGTGCCAGCAGCTTGGACAGAACGGAGACCCAGTACTTC.

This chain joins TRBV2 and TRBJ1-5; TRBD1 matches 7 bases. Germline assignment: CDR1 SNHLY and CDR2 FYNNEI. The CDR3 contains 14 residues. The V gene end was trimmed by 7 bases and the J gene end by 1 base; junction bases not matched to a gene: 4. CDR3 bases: TGTGCCAGCAACAACAGGGGAAGCAATCAGCCCCAGCATTTT. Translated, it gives CASNNRGSNQPQHF.

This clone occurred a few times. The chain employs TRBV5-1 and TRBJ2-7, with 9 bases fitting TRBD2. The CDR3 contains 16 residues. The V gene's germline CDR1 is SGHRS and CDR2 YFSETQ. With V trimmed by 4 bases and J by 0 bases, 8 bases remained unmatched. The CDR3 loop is CASSPGAGGSSYEQYF. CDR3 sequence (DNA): TGCGCCAGCAGCCCGGGGGCGGGAGGGTCCTCCTACGAGCAGTACTTC.

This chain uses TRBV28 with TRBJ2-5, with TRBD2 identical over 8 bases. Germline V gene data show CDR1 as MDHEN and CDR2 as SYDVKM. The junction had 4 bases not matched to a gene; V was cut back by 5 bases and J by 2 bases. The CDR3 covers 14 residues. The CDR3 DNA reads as TGTGCCAGCAGTATCGGCGGGGGGCAAGAGACCCAGTACTTC. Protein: CASSIGGGQETQYF.

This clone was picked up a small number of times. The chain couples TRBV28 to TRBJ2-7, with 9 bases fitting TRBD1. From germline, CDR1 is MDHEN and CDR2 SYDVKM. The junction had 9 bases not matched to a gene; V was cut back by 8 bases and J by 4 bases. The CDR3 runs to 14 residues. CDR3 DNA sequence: TGTGCCAGCCGGACCGGTGGGACAGGGTACGAGCAGTACTTC. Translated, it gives CASRTGGTGYEQYF.

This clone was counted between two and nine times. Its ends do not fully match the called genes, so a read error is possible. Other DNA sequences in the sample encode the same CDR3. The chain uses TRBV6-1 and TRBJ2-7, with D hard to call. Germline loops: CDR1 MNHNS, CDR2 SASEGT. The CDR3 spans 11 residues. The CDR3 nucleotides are TGTGCCAGCAGTCAAGCCTACGAGCAGTACTTC. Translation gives CASSQAYEQYF.

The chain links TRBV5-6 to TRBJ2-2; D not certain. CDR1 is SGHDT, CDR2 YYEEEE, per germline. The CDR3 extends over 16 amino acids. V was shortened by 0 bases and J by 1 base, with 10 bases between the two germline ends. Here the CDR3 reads CASSLAFRVNTGELFF. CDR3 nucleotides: TGTGCCAGCAGCTTGGCGTTTCGGGTGAACACCGGGGAGCTGTTTTTT.

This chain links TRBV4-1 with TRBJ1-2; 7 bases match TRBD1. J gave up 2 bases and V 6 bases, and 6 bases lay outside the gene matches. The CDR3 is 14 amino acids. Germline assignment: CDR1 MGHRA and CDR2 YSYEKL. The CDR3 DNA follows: TGCGCCAGCAGTCCGACAGGGAACAACTATGGCTACACCTTC. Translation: CASSPTGNNYGYTF.

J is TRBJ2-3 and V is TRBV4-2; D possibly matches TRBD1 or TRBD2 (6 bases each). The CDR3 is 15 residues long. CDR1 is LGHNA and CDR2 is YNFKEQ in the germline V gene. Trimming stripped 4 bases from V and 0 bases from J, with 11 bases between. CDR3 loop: CASSPGGRSTDTQYF. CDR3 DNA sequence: TGTGCCAGCAGCCCCGGGGGCCGTAGCACAGATACGCAGTATTTT.

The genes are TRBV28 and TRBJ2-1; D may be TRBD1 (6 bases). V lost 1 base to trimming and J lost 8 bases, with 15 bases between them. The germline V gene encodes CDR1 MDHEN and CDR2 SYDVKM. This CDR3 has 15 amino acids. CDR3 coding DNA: TGTGCCAGCAGTTTATTTCCAGGGGTCAGCGATGAGCAGTTCTTC. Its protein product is CASSLFPGVSDEQFF.

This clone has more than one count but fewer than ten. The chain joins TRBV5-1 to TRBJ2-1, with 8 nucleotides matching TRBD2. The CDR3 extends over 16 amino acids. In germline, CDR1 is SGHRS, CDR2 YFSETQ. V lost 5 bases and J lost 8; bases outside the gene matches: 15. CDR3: CASSQGNSGSFDEQFF. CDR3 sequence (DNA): TGCGCCAGCAGTCAAGGCAACAGCGGGAGTTTCGATGAGCAGTTCTTC.

In DNA, the CDR3 is TGTGCCAGCAGTTTACCACACTTGAACACTGAAGCTTTCTTT. Protein sequence: CASSLPHLNTEAFF. This sequence joins TRBV28 and TRBJ1-1; unclear D gene. Per germline, CDR1 MDHEN and CDR2 SYDVKM. The CDR3 spans 14 residues. V lost 2 bases and J 0 bases, leaving 7 bases between the germline ends.

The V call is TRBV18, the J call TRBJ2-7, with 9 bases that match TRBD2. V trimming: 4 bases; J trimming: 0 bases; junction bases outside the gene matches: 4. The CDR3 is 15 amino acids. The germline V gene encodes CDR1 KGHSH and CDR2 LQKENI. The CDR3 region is CASSRDSGSSYEQYF. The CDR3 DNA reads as TGTGCCAGCTCACGAGATAGCGGGAGCTCCTACGAGCAGTACTTC.

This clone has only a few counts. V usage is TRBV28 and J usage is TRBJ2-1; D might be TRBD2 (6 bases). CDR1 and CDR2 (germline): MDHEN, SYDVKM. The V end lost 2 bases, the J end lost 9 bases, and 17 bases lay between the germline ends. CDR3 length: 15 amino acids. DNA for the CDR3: TGTGCCAGCAGTTTAGAGCGGGCCCTGCGGGGTGAGCAGTTCTTC. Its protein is CASSLERALRGEQFF. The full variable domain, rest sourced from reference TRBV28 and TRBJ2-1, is DVKVTQSSRYLVKRTGEKVFLECVQDMDHENMFWYRQDPGLGLRLIYFSYDVKMKEKGDIPEGYSVSREKKERFSLILESASTNQTSMYLCASSLERALRGEQFFGPGTRLTVL.

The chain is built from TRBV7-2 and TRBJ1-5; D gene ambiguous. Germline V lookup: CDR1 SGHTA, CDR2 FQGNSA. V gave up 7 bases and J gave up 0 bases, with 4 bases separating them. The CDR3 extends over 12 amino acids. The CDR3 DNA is TGTGCCAGCACCATTAGCAATCAGCCCCAGCATTTT. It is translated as CASTISNQPQHF.